This is a list of T cell receptor beta chains from one sample in a study of blood T cell repertoires in COVID-19. TCRdb's table, derived via immunoSEQ multiplex PCR, lists solely in-frame clones and lacks some. The repertoire holds tens of thousands of clones, with 75% to 95% as singletons. Sequenced: peripheral blood. The receptor source for this set is a man older than 75 with acute or convalescent COVID-19. Each CDR3 is given with its conserved first and last residue. A D gene is named only where the DNA matches it firmly. The size of a clone is reported for some rows only, either as once, few or many, or as a class for expanded clones.

J | D | V | size | DNA | CDR3
TRBJ2-7 | NA | TRBV6-6 | NA | TGTGCCAGCGGACAGTACGAGCAGTACTTC | CASGQYEQYF
TRBJ2-5 | NA | TRBV2 | NA | TGTGCCAGCAGTGGAGGACAGTACCAAGAGACCCAGTACTTC | CASSGGQYQETQYF
TRBJ2-3 | NA | TRBV5-1 | NA | TGCGCCAGCAGCAACCCGAACCCGAGGTCCGCAGATACGCAGTATTTT | CASSNPNPRSADTQYF
TRBJ2-3 | TRBD1 | TRBV5-1 | NA | TGCGCCAGCAGGCTAGGACAGGTCCTCACAGATACGCAGTATTTT | CASRLGQVLTDTQYF
TRBJ1-5 | NA | TRBV30 | NA | TGTGCCTGGACCCAGGGGACATCCAATCAGCCCCAGCATTTT | CAWTQGTSNQPQHF
TRBJ2-7 | TRBD1 | TRBV19 | NA | TGTGCCAGTAGCCCCACGAACTACTTGGGACAGGTGGACTTC | CASSPTNYLGQVDF
TRBJ2-7 | NA | TRBV30 | NA | TGTGCCTGGAGTGGGCAGGGGAATCACGAGCAGTACTTC | CAWSGQGNHEQYF
TRBJ2-7 | TRBD1 | TRBV29-1 | few | TGCAGCGTTGAACCGGGACAGGGCTACGAGCAGTACTTC | CSVEPGQGYEQYF
TRBJ1-2 | TRBD1 | TRBV3-1/TRBV3-2 | NA | TGTGCCAGCAGCCAGCTGGACAGGGCTAACTATGGCTACACCTTC | CASSQLDRANYGYTF
TRBJ2-5 | NA | TRBV7-8 | NA | TGTGCCAGCAGGGCCCCCCAGGGTTCCCAAGAGACCCAGTACTTC | CASRAPQGSQETQYF
TRBJ2-7 | TRBD1 | TRBV5-1 | NA | TGCGCCAGCAGCTTGCGTGCCCCGACAGGGCGGGTATACGAGCAGTACTTC | CASSLRAPTGRVYEQYF
TRBJ2-2 | TRBD1 | TRBV19 | NA | TGTGCTCCGGGACAGGTTTATTGCGTAGGCGGGGAGCTGTTTTTT | CAPGQVYCVGGELFF
TRBJ2-5 | TRBD2 | TRBV30 | NA | TGTGCCTGGAGCCCCGTTAGCGGGGGGACCCAGTACTTC | CAWSPVSGGTQYF
TRBJ2-3 | TRBD1 | TRBV5-1 | NA | TGCGCCAGCAGTTTACAGGGGAGCACAGATACGCAGTATTTT | CASSLQGSTDTQYF
TRBJ2-5 | TRBD1 | TRBV7-6 | NA | TGTGCCAGCAGCTTAGGGACAGGGACACTCGGGGCCCAGTACTTC | CASSLGTGTLGAQYF
TRBJ2-3 | NA | TRBV3-1/TRBV3-2 | once | TGTGCCAGCAGCCCAGCCCCGACGGGTAGCACAGATACGCAGTATTTT | CASSPAPTGSTDTQYF